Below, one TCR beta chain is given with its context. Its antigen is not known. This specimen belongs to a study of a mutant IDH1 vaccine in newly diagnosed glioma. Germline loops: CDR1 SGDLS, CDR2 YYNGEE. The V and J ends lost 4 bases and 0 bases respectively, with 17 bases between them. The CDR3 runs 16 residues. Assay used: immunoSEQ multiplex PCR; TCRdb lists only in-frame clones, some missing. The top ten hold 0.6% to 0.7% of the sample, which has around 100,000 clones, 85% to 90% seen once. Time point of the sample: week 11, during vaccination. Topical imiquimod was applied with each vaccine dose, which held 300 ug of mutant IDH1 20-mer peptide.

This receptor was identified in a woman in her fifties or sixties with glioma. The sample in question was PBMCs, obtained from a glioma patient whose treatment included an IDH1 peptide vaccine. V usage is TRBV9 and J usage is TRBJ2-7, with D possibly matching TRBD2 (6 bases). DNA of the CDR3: TGTGCCAGCAGCCCAGCAGGGACTGGCAGCTCCTACGAGCAGTACTTC. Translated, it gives CASSPAGTGSSYEQYF.